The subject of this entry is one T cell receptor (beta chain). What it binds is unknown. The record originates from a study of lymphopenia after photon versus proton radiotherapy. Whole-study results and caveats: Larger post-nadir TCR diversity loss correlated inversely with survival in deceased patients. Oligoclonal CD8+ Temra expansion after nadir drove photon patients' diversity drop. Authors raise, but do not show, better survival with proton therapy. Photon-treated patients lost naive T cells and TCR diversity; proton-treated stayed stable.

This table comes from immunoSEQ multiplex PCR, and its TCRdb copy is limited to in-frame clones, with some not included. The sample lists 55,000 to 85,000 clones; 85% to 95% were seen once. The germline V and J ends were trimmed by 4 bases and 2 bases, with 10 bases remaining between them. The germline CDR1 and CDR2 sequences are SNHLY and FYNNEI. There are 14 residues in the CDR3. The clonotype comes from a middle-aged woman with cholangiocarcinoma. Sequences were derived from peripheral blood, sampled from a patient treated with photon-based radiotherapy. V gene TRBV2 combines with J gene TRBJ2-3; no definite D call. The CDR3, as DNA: TGTGCCAGCAGTGGGGCCCAAGACACAGATACGCAGTATTTT. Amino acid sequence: CASSGAQDTDTQYF.